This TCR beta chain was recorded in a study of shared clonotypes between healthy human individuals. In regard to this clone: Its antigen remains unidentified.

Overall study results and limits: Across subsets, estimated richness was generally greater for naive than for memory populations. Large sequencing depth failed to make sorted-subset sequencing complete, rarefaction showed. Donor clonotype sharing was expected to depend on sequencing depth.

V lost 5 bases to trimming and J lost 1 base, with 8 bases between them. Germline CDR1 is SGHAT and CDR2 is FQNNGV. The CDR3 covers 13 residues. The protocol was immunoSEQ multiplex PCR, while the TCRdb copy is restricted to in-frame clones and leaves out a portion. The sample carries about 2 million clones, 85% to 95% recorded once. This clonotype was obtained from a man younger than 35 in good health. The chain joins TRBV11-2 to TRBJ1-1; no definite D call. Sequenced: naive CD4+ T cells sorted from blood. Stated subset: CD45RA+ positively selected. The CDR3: CASSRGENTEAFF. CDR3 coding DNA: TGTGCCAGCAGCCGGGGAGAGAACACTGAAGCTTTCTTT. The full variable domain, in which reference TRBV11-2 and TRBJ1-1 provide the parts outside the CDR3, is EAGVAQSPRYKIIEKRQSVAFWCNPISGHATLYWYQQILGQGPKLLIQFQNNGVVDDSQLPKDRFSAERLKGVDSTLKIQPAKLEDSAVYLCASSRGENTEAFFGQGTRLTVV.